This TCR beta chain came from a study of T cell responses to AZD1222 COVID-19 vaccine. The CDR3 length is 16 residues. Germline CDR1 and CDR2: SSHAT and FNYEAQ (reference sequence). V was clipped by 5 bases and J by 7 bases, with 21 bases between them. On this clone itself: Its target is unknown.

General study findings and limits: After two AZD1222 doses, spike-specific TCR breadth and depth rose versus day 0. Targeting of unmutated variant regions was reportedly seen in nearly half of spike-specific TCRs. Researchers took repertoire samples only after the peak T cell response had come. Most donors were white British and more were female, and clonal diversity was possibly underestimated.

TCRdb keeps only in-frame clones here, not all; method: immunoSEQ multiplex PCR. The table records around 100,000 clones, around 90% of them present only once. The chain links TRBV7-7 to TRBJ2-1, with D perhaps TRBD2 (6 bases). The sample was peripheral blood, taken on day 0 of AZD1222 vaccination. This TCR was sampled from an adult in good health. CDR3 nucleotides: TGTGCCAGCAGCCCCCTAGGGGACGGGAGTGGGAATGAGCAGTTCTTC. It yields the protein CASSPLGDGSGNEQFF. Combining the CDR3 with reference TRBV7-7 and TRBJ2-1 gives the whole variable domain GAGVSQSPRYKVTKRGQDVTLRCDPISSHATLYWYQQALGQGPEFLTYFNYEAQPDKSGLPSDRFSAERPEGSISTLTIQRTEQRDSAMYRCASSPLGDGSGNEQFFGPGTRLTVL.